The 8 T cell receptor beta chains given below trace back to one sample, sequenced in a study of chemoradiotherapy in HPV16-positive cancers. Method: immunoSEQ multiplex PCR; TCRdb's copy keeps in-frame clones and lacks some. The data show some 7,700 clones, with 70% to 80% seen just once and around 7.4% held by the top ten. This sample was gathered from a patient who underwent chemoradiotherapy. The source of these receptors is a human donor with HPV-associated anogenital cancer.

The J gene is TRBJ1-1, the V gene TRBV5-1; TRBD1 is a possible D gene (5 bases). Between the trimmed V and J ends, which lost 3 bases and 2 bases, there was a span of 14 bases. Germline V gene data show CDR1 as SGHRS and CDR2 as YFSETQ. The CDR3 has 15 amino acids. CDR3 bases: TGCGCCAGCAGCTCGGTGGGGGAGACCAACACTGAAGCTTTCTTT. This translates into CASSSVGETNTEAFF.

The sample holds one count of this clone. The genes are TRBV5-1 and TRBJ1-3; 10 positions match TRBD1. CDR1 is SGHRS and CDR2 is YFSETQ in the germline V gene. With 1 base clipped from V and 4 bases from J, the junction kept 5 bases outside the gene matches. The CDR3 sequence is 16 residues long. The CDR3 nucleotides are TGCGCCAGCAGCTTGACCGGGACAGGGGTAGGAAACACCATATATTTT. Translating gives CASSLTGTGVGNTIYF. Using reference TRBV5-1 and TRBJ1-3 for the parts outside the CDR3, the full variable domain is KAGVTQTPRYLIKTRGQQVTLSCSPISGHRSVSWYQQTPGQGLQFLFEYFSETQRNKGNFPGRFSGRQFSNSRSEMNVSTLELGDSALYLCASSLTGTGVGNTIYFGEGSWLTVV.

This chain uses TRBV7-9 with TRBJ1-2, with 10 bases fitting TRBD1. J was trimmed by 8 bases and V by 7 bases; bases with no gene match: 10. CDR3 length: 14 residues. Germline CDR1 reads SEHNR; CDR2 reads FQNEAQ (reference sequence). CDR3 sequence reads: CASTETGQGRGYTF. CDR3 coding DNA: TGTGCCAGCACCGAGACGGGACAGGGGAGAGGCTACACCTTC.

V usage is TRBV7-3 and J usage is TRBJ2-2; D may be TRBD1 (5 bases). The CDR3 is made up of 16 amino acids. V was cut by 5 bases and J by 3 bases, with 16 bases left in between. Germline CDR1 reads SGHTA; CDR2 reads FQGTGA. This CDR3 reads CASSPSPRAHTGELFF. CDR3 nucleotide sequence: TGTGCCAGCAGCCCAAGCCCCAGGGCCCACACCGGGGAGCTGTTTTTT.

The V gene is TRBV6-5, the J gene TRBJ2-3; a weak D match, TRBD1 (5 bases). The length of the CDR3 is 14 residues. Trimming stripped 0 bases from V and 5 bases from J, with 9 bases between. Germline V gene sequence: CDR1 MNHEY, CDR2 SVGAGI. The DNA of the CDR3 is TGTGCCAGCAGTTACTCGATAGGGGAAGATACGCAGTATTTT. This codes for CASSYSIGEDTQYF.

The gene calls are TRBV5-6 and TRBJ1-5; D might be TRBD1 (5 bases). The CDR3 extends over 15 amino acids. V lost 4 bases to trimming and J lost 0 bases, with 11 bases between them. Germline V gene lookup returns CDR1 SGHDT and CDR2 YYEEEE. In DNA form, the CDR3 reads TGTGCCAGCAGCCCCTTGGGGGGTAGCAATCAGCCCCAGCATTTT. Translation: CASSPLGGSNQPQHF.

V usage is TRBV30 and J usage is TRBJ1-1; maybe TRBD1 (5 bases). This CDR3 comprises 13 residues. V lost 3 bases and J 4 bases, leaving 12 bases between the germline ends. Germline values: CDR1 GTSNPN, CDR2 SVGIG (reference sequence). CDR3 amino acids: CAWSITGGTEAFF. The CDR3 nucleotides are TGTGCCTGGAGCATTACAGGCGGCACTGAAGCTTTCTTT.

This sequence joins TRBV4-1 and TRBJ2-1, with 7 bases aligning to TRBD2. The V segment lost 1 base and the J segment 10 bases; nucleotides outside the gene matches: 7. The germline V gene encodes CDR1 MGHRA and CDR2 YSYEKL. CDR3 length: 14 residues. CDR3 sequence: CASSQVALAVEQFF. The CDR3 DNA follows: TGCGCCAGCAGCCAAGTGGCCCTAGCGGTGGAGCAGTTCTTC.